This T cell receptor (beta chain) came from a study of cytomegalovirus exposure and HLA in healthy donors. Study-level findings and limits: Most observed TCR sequences were rare, whereas some public TCRs were detected in many donors. A list of more than 150 TCR beta chains associated with cytomegalovirus was given. Confirmation was obtained in vitro that three CMV-associated chains are specific for CMV antigens. In a later analysis, first-cohort TCR clusters were found to tend to co-occur in the 95 to 150 validation repertoires.

Produced via immunoSEQ multiplex PCR; TCRdb's table is partial and in-frame only. Among some 70,000 clones listed, around 97% were seen once. The germline gives CDR1 MNHEY, CDR2 SVGAGI. The CDR3 loop spans 14 amino acids. V lost 6 bases to trimming and J lost 3 bases; unmatched junction nucleotides: 7. As to this clone: Its cognate antigen is unknown.

This TCR came from a man younger than 30 in good health and CMV-seronegative. Sequenced input: PBMCs. This chain uses TRBV6-5 with TRBJ2-5, with 7 bases that match TRBD1. The CDR3 is CASSAGQGEETQYF. The CDR3 bases are TGTGCCAGCAGCGCAGGGCAGGGGGAAGAGACCCAGTACTTC.